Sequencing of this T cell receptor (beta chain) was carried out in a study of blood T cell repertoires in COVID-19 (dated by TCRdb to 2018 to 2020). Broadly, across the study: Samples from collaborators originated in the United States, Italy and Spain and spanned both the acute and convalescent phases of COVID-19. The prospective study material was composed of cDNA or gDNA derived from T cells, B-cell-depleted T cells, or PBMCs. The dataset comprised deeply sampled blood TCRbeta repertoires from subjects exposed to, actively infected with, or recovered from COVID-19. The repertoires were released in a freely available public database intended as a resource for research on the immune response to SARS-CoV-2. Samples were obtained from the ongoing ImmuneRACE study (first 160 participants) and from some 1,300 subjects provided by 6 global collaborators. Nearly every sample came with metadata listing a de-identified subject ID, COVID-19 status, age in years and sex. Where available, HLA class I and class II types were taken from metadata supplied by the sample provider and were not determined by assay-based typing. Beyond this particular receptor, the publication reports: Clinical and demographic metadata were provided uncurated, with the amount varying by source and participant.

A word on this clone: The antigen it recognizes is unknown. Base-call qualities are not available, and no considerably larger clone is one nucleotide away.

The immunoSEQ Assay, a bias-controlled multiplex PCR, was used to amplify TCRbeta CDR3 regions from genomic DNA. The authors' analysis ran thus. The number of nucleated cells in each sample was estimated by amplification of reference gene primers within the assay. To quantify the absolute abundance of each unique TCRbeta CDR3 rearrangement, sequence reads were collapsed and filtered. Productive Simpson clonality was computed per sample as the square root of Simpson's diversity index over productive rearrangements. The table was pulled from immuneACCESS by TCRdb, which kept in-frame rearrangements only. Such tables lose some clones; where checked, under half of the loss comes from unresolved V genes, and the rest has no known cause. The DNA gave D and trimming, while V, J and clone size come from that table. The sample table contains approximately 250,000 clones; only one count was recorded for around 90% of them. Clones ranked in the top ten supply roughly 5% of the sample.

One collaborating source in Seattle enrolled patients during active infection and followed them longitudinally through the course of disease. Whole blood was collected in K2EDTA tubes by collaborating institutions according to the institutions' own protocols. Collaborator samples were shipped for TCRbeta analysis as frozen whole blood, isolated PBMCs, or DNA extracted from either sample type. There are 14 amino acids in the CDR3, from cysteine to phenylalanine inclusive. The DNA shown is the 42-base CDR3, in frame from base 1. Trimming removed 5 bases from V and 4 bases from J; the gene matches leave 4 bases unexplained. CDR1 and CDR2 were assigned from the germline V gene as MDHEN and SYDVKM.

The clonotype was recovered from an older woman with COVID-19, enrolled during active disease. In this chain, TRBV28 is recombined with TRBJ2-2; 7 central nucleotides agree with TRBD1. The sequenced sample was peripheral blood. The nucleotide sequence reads TGTGCCAGCAGTCCAGGGGGACCCACCGGGGAGCTGTTTTTT. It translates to CASSPGGPTGELFF. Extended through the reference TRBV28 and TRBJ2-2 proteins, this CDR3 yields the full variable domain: DVKVTQSSRYLVKRTGEKVFLECVQDMDHENMFWYRQDPGLGLRLIYFSYDVKMKEKGDIPEGYSVSREKKERFSLILESASTNQTSMYLCASSPGGPTGELFFGEGSRLTVL.